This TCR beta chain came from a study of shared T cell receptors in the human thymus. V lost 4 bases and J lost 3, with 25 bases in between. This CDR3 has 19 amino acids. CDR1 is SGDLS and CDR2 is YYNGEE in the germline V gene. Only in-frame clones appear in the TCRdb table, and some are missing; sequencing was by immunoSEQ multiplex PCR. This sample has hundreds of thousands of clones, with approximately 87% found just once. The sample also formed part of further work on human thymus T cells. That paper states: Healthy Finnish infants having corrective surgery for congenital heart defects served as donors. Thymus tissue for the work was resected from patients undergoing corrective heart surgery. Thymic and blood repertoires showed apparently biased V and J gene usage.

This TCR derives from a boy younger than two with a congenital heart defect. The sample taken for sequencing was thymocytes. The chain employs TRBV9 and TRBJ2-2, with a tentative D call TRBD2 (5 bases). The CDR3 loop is CASSPLWLAVVEDTGELFF. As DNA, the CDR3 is TGTGCCAGCAGCCCCCTCTGGCTAGCCGTAGTAGAGGACACCGGGGAGCTGTTTTTT.